This is a list of T cell receptor beta chains from one sample in a study of T cells in Graves' hyperthyroidism and ophthalmopathy. TCRdb fed the multiplex PCR reads into MiXCR, producing one record per CDR3 protein. The sample lists a few hundred thousand distinct CDR3 sequences, more than 20% occurring once. The sequenced sample was blood. Every receptor here comes from a man aged 50-60 years with Graves' hyperthyroidism. The CDR3 runs from the conserved cysteine through the conserved F or W. D genes are given only for firm matches. Clone size is shown for a subset of rows, as once, few, many or a class of expanded clone.

V gene	D gene	J gene	clone size	CDR3 DNA	CDR3 protein
TRBV19	TRBD1	TRBJ2-1	NA	TGTGCCAGTAGCACAGGGGGCCATGAGCAGTTCTTC	CASSTGGHEQFF
TRBV5-4	TRBD1	TRBJ2-3	few	TGTGCCAGCAGCTCGGGACAGCACACAGATACGCAGTATTTT	CASSSGQHTDTQYF
TRBV2	NA	TRBJ2-3	many	TGTGCCAGCAGTGACTCCAGGATGACAGATACGCAGTATTTT	CASSDSRMTDTQYF
TRBV4-1	NA	TRBJ2-5	NA	TGCACCAGCAGCCAAGGGGGACGGGAGACCCAGTACTTC	CTSSQGGRETQYF
TRBV15	NA	TRBJ1-2	few	TGTGCCACCAGCAGAGAAGGGACGGGCTATGGCTACACCTTC	CATSREGTGYGYTF
TRBV27	TRBD2	TRBJ2-1	many	TGTGCCAGTAGCGGGAGGAGCTCCTACAATGAGCAGTTCTTC	CASSGRSSYNEQFF
TRBV5-5	NA	TRBJ1-5	NA	TGTGCCAGCAGCTTGGGTACCGACTATAGCAATCAGCCCCAGCATTTT	CASSLGTDYSNQPQHF
TRBV18	TRBD1	TRBJ1-2	many	TGTGCCAGCTCACCACGGACAGGGGGCTATGGCTACACCTTC	CASSPRTGGYGYTF
TRBV9	TRBD2	TRBJ2-7	NA	TGTGCCAGCAGCGTTGGCGGGAGGGAAGAGCAGTACTTC	CASSVGGREEQYF
TRBV28	TRBD2	TRBJ2-7	few	TGTGCCAGCAGGAAGACTAGCGGGGCACACGAGCAGTACTTC	CASRKTSGAHEQYF
TRBV5-1	NA	TRBJ2-7	NA	TGCGCCAGCAGCTTGTATAGAACAGCCTTACAGCAGTACTTC	CASSLYRTALQQYF
TRBV28	NA	TRBJ2-7	NA	TGTGCCAGCAGGGGACACCAGCGGCCCTACGAGCAGTACTTC	CASRGHQRPYEQYF
TRBV29-1	NA	TRBJ2-1	NA	TGCAGCGTTTACACGGGTGAGCAGTTCTTC	CSVYTGEQFF
TRBV11-2	NA	TRBJ2-5	NA	TGTGCCAGCAGAAAGGGGGGGGTTCCGGAGACCCAGTACTTC	CASRKGGVPETQYF
TRBV7-2	TRBD2	TRBJ2-7	NA	TGTGCCAGCAGGGCGGGACTAGCGGGAGACTACGAGCAGTACTTC	CASRAGLAGDYEQYF
TRBV6-5	NA	TRBJ2-7	NA	TGTGCCAGCAGTTACTCGCTATCCTACGAGCAGTACTTC	CASSYSLSYEQYF
TRBV20-1	TRBD2	TRBJ2-3	few	TGCAGTGCTCGACAACCGGGACTAGCGGATACAGATACGCAGTATTTT	CSARQPGLADTDTQYF
TRBV7-9	NA	TRBJ1-1	NA	TGTGCCAGCAGCTTAGACCCCAAGGCTACTGAAGCTTTCTTT	CASSLDPKATEAFF
TRBV20-1	NA	TRBJ1-2	NA	TGCAGTGTCGAGGTCCCCCAGGTCCAAGGCTACACCTTC	CSVEVPQVQGYTF
TRBV3-1	TRBD2	TRBJ2-1	NA	TGTGCCAGCAGCCAAGGACTAGCGGGAGGGGGTGAGCAGTTCTTC	CASSQGLAGGGEQFF
TRBV6-1	NA	TRBJ1-2	many	TGTGCCAGCAGTTATCGGGGGAAGGGTAACTATGGCTACACCTTC	CASSYRGKGNYGYTF
TRBV7-8	NA	TRBJ2-1	many	TGTGCCAGCAGCTTAGCGACGGTACTAGTTGGCTACAATGAGCAGTTCTTC	CASSLATVLVGYNEQFF
TRBV7-9	NA	TRBJ2-5	NA	TGTGCCAGCAGCTTTAAATGGGAGACCCAGTACTTC	CASSFKWETQYF
TRBV19	NA	TRBJ1-5	NA	TGTGCCAGTAGTATTGGAAAGGGCCGCCAGCCCCAGCATTTT	CASSIGKGRQPQHF
TRBV5-1	TRBD2	TRBJ2-5	few	TGCGCCAGCACGGGACTAGCGGCCTCAGAGGGACACCAAGAGACCCAGTACTTC	CASTGLAASEGHQETQYF
TRBV7-7	NA	TRBJ2-1	few	TGTGCCAGCAGCTCGAATATAGACGCGGATGAGCAGTTCTTC	CASSSNIDADEQFF
TRBV19	NA	TRBJ2-7	once	TGTGCCAGTAGTATAGTCCCGACAGGAGGCGAGCAGTACTTC	CASSIVPTGGEQYF
TRBV18	TRBD1	TRBJ2-1	NA	TGTGCCAGCTCACCCGACAGGGAGTCCCAGTTCTTC	CASSPDRESQFF
TRBV7-9	NA	TRBJ2-7	NA	TGTGCCAGCAGCTTTGGGGGAGGGGGTGAGCAGTACTTC	CASSFGGGGEQYF
TRBV20-1	NA	TRBJ1-1	NA	TGCAGTGCGAGTTCCCGGGGCACTGAAGCTTTCTTT	CSASSRGTEAFF
TRBV28	TRBD1	TRBJ2-3	many	TGTGCCAGCAGCGGAAGACAGGGGACAGATACGCAGTATTTT	CASSGRQGTDTQYF
TRBV2	TRBD2	TRBJ2-1	NA	TGTGCCAACTCCGGTGGACTAGCGGGGAGAAATGGGCAGTTCTTC	CANSGGLAGRNGQFF
TRBV30	TRBD1	TRBJ1-1	NA	TGTGCCTATGACAGGGGCATGAACACTGAAGCTTTCTTT	CAYDRGMNTEAFF
TRBV20-1	NA	TRBJ1-4	NA	TGCAGTGCTAGACCGGGGGGTTCGGGTGGACTGTTTTTT	CSARPGGSGGLFF
TRBV20-1	TRBD2	TRBJ2-7	many	TGCAGTGCTCCCCCCTTAGCGGGAGCTAAATACGAGCAGTACTTC	CSAPPLAGAKYEQYF
TRBV28	TRBD2	TRBJ2-1	NA	TGTGCCAGCAGTCCGGGGGGGCCCATCTACAATGAGCAGTTCTTC	CASSPGGPIYNEQFF
TRBV27	TRBD2	TRBJ2-2	few	TGTGCCAGCAGTCCGGGACTAGCGGCCAAGGTGACCGGGGAGCTGTTTTTT	CASSPGLAAKVTGELFF